This T cell receptor beta chain originates from a study of shared clonotypes between healthy human individuals. The wider study: Three CD4 naive, three CD4 memory, two CD8 naive and one CD8 memory plate were used per donor.

Donors included only healthy HIV-negative adults lacking recent acute infections or vaccinations. All the donors were Caucasian adults who lived in Nashville, Tennessee. TCRdb keeps only in-frame clones here, not all; method: immunoSEQ multiplex PCR. Here the sample spans approximately 530,000 clones, almost 97% being singletons. Sequences were obtained from naive CD4+ T cells sorted from blood. Subset: CD45RA+ positively selected. The clonotype comes from a woman aged 25 to 39 in good health.

The CDR3 DNA reads TGCGCCAGCAGCCTCCTGGGGCTACAGGGGAAAGACTTCTATGGCTACACCTTC. Its protein is CASSLLGLQGKDFYGYTF. V gene TRBV4-1 combines with J gene TRBJ1-2; 7 positions match TRBD1. Trimming removed 4 bases from V and 4 bases from J; junction bases left unmatched: 18. Germline-derived CDR1 and CDR2 are MGHRA and YSYEKL. The CDR3 extends over 18 amino acids.